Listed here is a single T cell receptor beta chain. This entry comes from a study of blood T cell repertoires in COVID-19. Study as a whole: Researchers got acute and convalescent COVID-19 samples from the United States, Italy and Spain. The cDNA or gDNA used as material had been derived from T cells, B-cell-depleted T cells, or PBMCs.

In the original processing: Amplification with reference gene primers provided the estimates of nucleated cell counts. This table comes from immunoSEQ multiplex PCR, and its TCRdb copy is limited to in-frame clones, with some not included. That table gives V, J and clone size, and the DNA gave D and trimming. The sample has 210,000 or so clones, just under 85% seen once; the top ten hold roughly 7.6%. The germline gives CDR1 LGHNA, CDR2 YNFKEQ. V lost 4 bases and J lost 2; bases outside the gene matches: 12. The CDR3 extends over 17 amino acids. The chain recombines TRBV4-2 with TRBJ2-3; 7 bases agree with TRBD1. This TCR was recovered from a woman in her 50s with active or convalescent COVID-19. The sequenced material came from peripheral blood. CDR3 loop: CASSRGRGLASTDTQYF. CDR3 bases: TGTGCCAGCAGCCGAGGAAGGGGGCTAGCCTCCACAGATACGCAGTATTTT.